This T cell receptor (beta chain) was profiled in a study of T-cell memory formation after mild COVID-19. Sample barcodes and UMIs were carried by the TCR alpha and TCR beta cDNA libraries that 5'RACE generated with constant-segment primers. TCRdb called the 5' RACE reads again in MiXCR, with one record for every CDR3 protein. Of 300,000 to 400,000 distinct CDR3 sequences listed, 13% are singletons. Notes on the study in general: CD4+ bias marked clones expanding day 15 to 37, unlike balanced contracting clones. Among clones peaking at day 37 in the second wave, SARS-CoV-2 specificity remained unconfirmed.

There are a few counts of this clonotype. Antigen: not known. Input material: PBMCs or a T cell subset sorted from them (not recorded which). The TCR originated in a man aged 18 to 30 who had mild COVID-19 (a few samples of this study predate the infection). Cell type and time point are not known.

Written as DNA, the CDR3 is TGTGCCAGCACCCTTGGGGACACTGAAGCTTTCTTT. Its translation is CASTLGDTEAFF. The chain has TRBV6-2 or TRBV6-3 and TRBJ1-1; D ambiguous. V lost 7 bases and J lost 3, with 9 bases in between. The CDR3 loop spans 12 amino acids. CDR1 MNHEY and CDR2 SVGEGT come from the germline V gene.